The 31 T cell receptor beta chains below all came from one sample that was sequenced in a study of T-cell reconstitution after alpha-beta-depleted transplantation in children. A library of TCRbeta sequences, prepared with unique molecular identifiers, was generated. One entry per CDR3 protein, called by TCRdb with MiXCR from the PCR reads. The sample carries 200,000 to 250,000 distinct CDR3 sequences, around 9.6% recorded once. Specimen: PBMCs from the stem cell graft donor, collected from the stem cell graft. The source of these receptors is a human donor who donated a stem cell graft to a child with acute lymphoblastic leukemia.

The CDR3 bases are TGCGCCAGCAGCCCCATGGGGACTAGCGGGGGGGGACAAGAGACCCAGTACTTC. Translated: CASSPMGTSGGGQETQYF. V gene TRBV5-1 combines with J gene TRBJ2-5, with 16 bases matching TRBD2. This CDR3 contains 18 residues. After removal of 4 bases from V and 2 bases from J, the junction contained 8 bases not matched to a gene. Germline values: CDR1 SGHRS, CDR2 YFSETQ.

This clonotype occurred many times. Written as DNA, the CDR3 is TGTGCCAGCAGCCAAGATCCGGGACTGGGAGGGGGGACCGGGGAGCTGTTTTTT. Protein sequence: CASSQDPGLGGGTGELFF. The J gene is TRBJ2-2, the V gene TRBV4-2, with a possible D match to TRBD2 (7 bases). Germline-derived CDR1 and CDR2 are LGHNA and YNFKEQ. Trimming removed 0 bases from V and 5 bases from J, with 19 bases in between. This CDR3 is built from 18 residues.

This clonotype was recorded many times. This chain connects TRBV7-9 to TRBJ2-3, with 7 bases fitting TRBD2. CDR1 and CDR2 (germline): SEHNR, FQNEAQ (reference sequence). The junction had 11 bases not matched to a gene; V was cut back by 5 bases and J by 3 bases. The CDR3 sequence is 16 residues long. This chain's CDR3 is CASSQVGGGDTDTQYF. The CDR3 region has the DNA TGTGCCAGCAGCCAAGTAGGCGGGGGAGATACAGATACGCAGTATTTT.

In its sample, this clonotype was seen a few times. J is TRBJ2-3 and V is TRBV6-2 or TRBV6-3; D is undetermined. V was cut by 6 bases and J by 2 bases, with 6 bases left in between. Germline assignment: CDR1 MNHEY and CDR2 SVGEGT. The CDR3 consists of 12 residues. CDR3 bases: TGTGCCAGCAGAACAGCCACAGATACGCAGTATTTT. The encoded protein is CASRTATDTQYF.

This chain joins TRBV20-1 and TRBJ2-7; D might be TRBD1 (6 bases). V lost 6 bases and J 4 bases, leaving 22 bases between the germline ends. The germline gives CDR1 DFQATT, CDR2 SNEGSKA (reference sequence). The CDR3 has 15 amino acids. DNA of the CDR3: TGCAGTGCCCTCCTGTATAGCAGGGGTTCTTACGAGCAGTACTTC. Translating it yields CSALLYSRGSYEQYF.

This clonotype was seen many times. The chain uses TRBV29-1 and TRBJ2-2, with 9 bases fitting TRBD1. V lost 6 bases, J lost 4 bases, and 12 bases stayed unmatched. The germline V gene has CDR1 SQVTM and CDR2 ANQGSEA. CDR3 length equals 16 residues. The CDR3: CSVQREGTGTTGELFF. In DNA, the CDR3 is TGCAGCGTGCAGCGAGAGGGGACAGGGACCACCGGGGAGCTGTTTTTT.

This clonotype has ten or more counts. The J gene is TRBJ2-7, the V gene TRBV7-9; perhaps D is TRBD1 or TRBD2 (5 bases each). V was shortened by 1 base and J by 0 bases, with 7 bases between the two germline ends. This CDR3 has 14 amino acids. Germline V gene sequence: CDR1 SEHNR, CDR2 FQNEAQ (reference sequence). The CDR3 DNA sequence: TGTGCCAGCAGCTTAGATGGGGGCTCCTACGAGCAGTACTTC. As protein: CASSLDGGSYEQYF.

The rearrangement uses TRBV12-3 or TRBV12-4 and TRBJ1-1, with D possibly being TRBD1 (6 bases). Trimming shortened V by 5 bases and J by 1 base, and 14 bases separated the two germline ends. The CDR3 has 15 residues. The CDR3 coding sequence is TGTGCCAGCAGTCCCCACCCGACAGGGAACACTGAAGCTTTCTTT. It codes for CASSPHPTGNTEAFF.

The chain combines TRBV10-2 with TRBJ2-4; 7 bases fit TRBD1. V trimming: 0 bases; J trimming: 0 bases; junction bases outside the gene matches: 2. CDR1 and CDR2 from the germline V gene are WSHSY and SAAADI. This CDR3 is 16 amino acids long. CDR3 nucleotides: TGCGCCAGCAGTGAGTCGGGGACAGTAGCCAAAAACATTCAGTACTTC. Its translation: CASSESGTVAKNIQYF.

V is TRBV7-9 and J is TRBJ2-1, with 16 bases matching TRBD2. The CDR3 extends over 17 amino acids. The V gene's germline CDR1 is SEHNR and CDR2 FQNEAQ (reference sequence). The trim removed 3 bases at V and 11 bases at J, leaving 10 bases unmatched. The CDR3 spells CASSFPTGTSGGAKQFF. DNA for the CDR3: TGTGCCAGCAGCTTCCCAACCGGGACTAGCGGGGGGGCCAAGCAGTTCTTC.

This clonotype was seen at least ten times. The chain combines TRBV7-9 with TRBJ1-1; TRBD1 matches 9 bases. The V gene's germline CDR1 is SEHNR and CDR2 FQNEAQ (reference sequence). The CDR3 runs to 13 residues. After removal of 5 bases from V and 12 bases from J, the junction contained 10 bases not matched to a gene. Here the CDR3 reads CASSPGQGQGTFF. The CDR3 nucleotides read TGTGCCAGCAGCCCAGGACAGGGGCAGGGAACTTTCTTT.

This clonotype occurred many times. The chain links TRBV7-2 to TRBJ2-1; the D is unclear. This CDR3 has 14 amino acids. Germline CDR1 reads SGHTA; CDR2 reads FQGNSA. V was pared by 1 base and J by 6 bases, with 10 bases between. The CDR3 protein is CASSLEVYSNEQFF. CDR3 DNA: TGTGCCAGCAGCTTAGAGGTGTATAGCAATGAGCAGTTCTTC.

This clonotype came up a few times. The chain joins TRBV15 to TRBJ2-7, with D hard to call. From germline, CDR1 is LNHNV and CDR2 YYDKDF (reference sequence). V shed 3 bases and J shed 3 bases, with 15 bases lying between them. CDR3 length: 15 amino acids. CDR3: CATSSEPGPYYEQYF. CDR3 nucleotide sequence: TGTGCCACCAGCAGCGAACCCGGGCCTTACTACGAGCAGTACTTC. The whole variable domain, filled in from reference TRBV15 and TRBJ2-7, reads DAMVIQNPRYQVTQFGKPVTLSCSQTLNHNVMYWYQQKSSQAPKLLFHYYDKDFNNEADTPDNFQSRRPNTSFCFLDIRSPGLGDTAMYLCATSSEPGPYYEQYFGPGTRLTVT.

A few counts support this clonotype. The J gene is TRBJ1-1, the V gene TRBV6-5; no clear D gene. Looked up from germline, CDR1 is MNHEY and CDR2 is SVGAGI. The CDR3 has 15 residues. V shed 1 base and J shed 4 bases, with 13 bases lying between them. The CDR3 spells CASSYYVPKGTEAFF. The CDR3, as DNA: TGTGCCAGCAGTTACTATGTCCCCAAGGGCACTGAAGCTTTCTTT.

This clonotype showed up many times. The chain employs TRBV5-1 and TRBJ2-2; 8 bases match TRBD1. Germline assignment: CDR1 SGHRS and CDR2 YFSETQ. CDR3 size: 15 residues. The ends lost 3 bases at V and 5 bases at J; junction bases unmatched: 6. The CDR3 protein is CASSSNDRGTGELFF. The CDR3 region has the DNA TGCGCCAGCAGCTCTAATGACAGGGGAACCGGGGAGCTGTTTTTT.

This clonotype was recorded a few times. The genes are TRBV6-5 and TRBJ2-7, with D tentatively TRBD1 (5 bases). V lost 0 bases, J lost 2 bases, and 14 bases lay in between. Per the germline V gene, CDR1 is MNHEY and CDR2 is SVGAGI. CDR3 length: 16 residues. The CDR3 is CASSYSWTRGTYEQYF. In nucleotides, the CDR3 is TGTGCCAGCAGTTACTCATGGACAAGGGGAACCTACGAGCAGTACTTC.

There are a few counts of this clonotype. The chain has TRBV5-4 and TRBJ1-1; TRBD1 might be the D (5 bases). The CDR3 has 16 residues. CDR1 is SGHNT and CDR2 is YYREEE in the germline V gene (reference sequence). Between the trimmed V and J ends, which lost 0 bases and 0 bases, there was a span of 12 bases. The CDR3 here is CASSLDFQGLNTEAFF. The DNA of the CDR3 is TGTGCCAGCAGCTTGGATTTCCAGGGACTGAACACTGAAGCTTTCTTT.

This clonotype has a count of ten or more. This sequence joins TRBV2 and TRBJ2-3; either TRBD1 or TRBD2 may supply D (7 bases each). V lost 3 bases and J 6 bases, leaving 19 bases between the germline ends. Germline CDR1 and CDR2: SNHLY and FYNNEI. This CDR3 contains 16 residues. The CDR3, as DNA: TGTGCCAGCAGTGACGGGAGGACAGGAGTCTTTGATACGCAGTATTTT. This translates into CASSDGRTGVFDTQYF.

This clonotype was seen more than once but under ten times. The genes are TRBV6-2 or TRBV6-3 and TRBJ2-1, with 9 positions matching TRBD1. Germline V lookup: CDR1 MNHEY, CDR2 SVGEGT. After removal of 6 bases from V and 6 bases from J, the junction contained 3 bases not matched to a gene. The CDR3 runs to 13 residues. The CDR3 region is CASRGDRVNEQFF. CDR3 nucleotide sequence: TGTGCCAGCAGGGGGGACAGGGTCAATGAGCAGTTCTTC.

This clonotype came up a few times. This rearrangement joins TRBV5-1 to TRBJ1-1; tentatively, D is TRBD1 (5 bases). Germline loops: CDR1 SGHRS, CDR2 YFSETQ. V lost 0 bases, J lost 3 bases, and 12 bases lay in between. This CDR3 comprises 15 residues. CDR3 loop: CASSLVPTGDTEAFF. The CDR3 DNA reads TGCGCCAGCAGCTTGGTCCCGACGGGGGACACTGAAGCTTTCTTT.

The chain combines TRBV5-5 with TRBJ2-7, with TRBD1 as a possible D gene (5 bases). In germline, CDR1 is SGHKS, CDR2 YYEKEE (reference sequence). The CDR3 runs 14 residues. Trimming shortened V by 4 bases and J by 3 bases, and 14 bases separated the two germline ends. The CDR3 bases are TGTGCCAGCAGCCCCGTTGGACAAAACTACGAGCAGTACTTC. Protein product: CASSPVGQNYEQYF.

The sample holds a few counts of this clonotype. The chain combines TRBV11-2 with TRBJ2-3; D perhaps matches TRBD1 (5 bases). With 5 bases removed from V and 4 bases from J, the gap between germline ends came to 22 bases. CDR3 length: 17 residues. CDR1 is SGHAT, CDR2 FQNNGV, per germline. CDR3 protein: CASSPESRLGHPDTQYF. In DNA, the CDR3 is TGTGCCAGCAGCCCTGAGTCTAGGCTTGGACATCCAGATACGCAGTATTTT.

The chain carries TRBV5-1 and TRBJ2-3; D gene unclear. The CDR3 has 15 residues. With 0 bases removed from V and 1 base from J, the gap between germline ends came to 9 bases. Germline V gene lookup returns CDR1 SGHRS and CDR2 YFSETQ. CDR3 in amino acids: CASSLDATRTDTQYF. The DNA of the CDR3 is TGCGCCAGCAGCTTGGACGCCACTCGCACAGATACGCAGTATTTT. The entire variable domain, with the rest obtained from reference TRBV5-1 and TRBJ2-3, is as follows: KAGVTQTPRYLIKTRGQQVTLSCSPISGHRSVSWYQQTPGQGLQFLFEYFSETQRNKGNFPGRFSGRQFSNSRSEMNVSTLELGDSALYLCASSLDATRTDTQYFGPGTRLTVL.

This clonotype was counted only a few times. The V call is TRBV25-1, the J call TRBJ1-2; D call uncertain. Germline V CDR1 and CDR2: MGHDK, SYGVNS. Trimming took 6 bases from V and 3 from J, leaving 8 bases between them. This CDR3 is 12 amino acids long. CDR3 sequence: CASRPGDYGYTF. The CDR3 coding sequence is TGTGCCAGCAGACCCGGGGACTATGGCTACACCTTC.

This chain connects TRBV12-3 or TRBV12-4 to TRBJ1-2; the match to TRBD1 covers 8 bases. V lost 5 bases to trimming and J lost 2 bases; unmatched junction nucleotides: 4. This CDR3 has 14 amino acids. Here the CDR3 reads CASSPRTGNYGYTF. CDR3 DNA sequence: TGTGCCAGCAGTCCCCGGACAGGGAACTATGGCTACACCTTC.

Ten or more counts support this clonotype. The CDR3 loop reads CASSLNPRDKETQYF. CDR3 sequence (DNA): TGTGCCAGCAGCTTAAATCCCCGGGACAAAGAGACCCAGTACTTC. The chain joins TRBV7-8 to TRBJ2-5, with TRBD1 as a possible D gene (6 bases). V was pared by 2 bases and J by 3 bases, with 13 bases between. This CDR3 has 15 residues. CDR1 and CDR2 (germline): SGHVS, FQNEAQ.

V is TRBV5-1 and J is TRBJ1-6; D is unclear. Germline V gene lookup returns CDR1 SGHRS and CDR2 YFSETQ. The V and J ends lost 0 bases and 0 bases respectively, with 7 bases between them. CDR3 length: 16 amino acids. The CDR3 coding sequence is TGCGCCAGCAGCTTGGAGGATAACTCCTATAATTCACCCCTCCACTTT. Its translation: CASSLEDNSYNSPLHF.

The sample holds many counts of this clonotype. The chain uses TRBV4-1 and TRBJ2-2; no definite D call. Trimming removed 8 bases from V and 6 bases from J, with 16 bases in between. CDR1 MGHRA and CDR2 YSYEKL come from the germline V gene. The length of the CDR3 is 14 residues. CDR3 loop: CASLSLPWAGELFF. The CDR3, as DNA: TGCGCCAGCCTCAGCCTTCCTTGGGCCGGGGAGCTGTTTTTT.

The table lists this clonotype with many counts. The chain combines TRBV7-8 with TRBJ1-4, with unresolved D. Germline CDR1 reads SGHVS; CDR2 reads FQNEAQ. V gave up 7 bases and J gave up 7 bases, with 13 bases separating them. The CDR3 contains 13 residues. CDR3 residues: CASTLTPGEKLFF. CDR3 sequence (DNA): TGTGCCAGCACCCTTACACCCGGTGAAAAACTGTTTTTT.

The chain combines TRBV11-2 with TRBJ2-5, with TRBD2 matching 13 bases. This CDR3 is built from 16 residues. Trimming cost V 5 bases and J 5 bases; bases outside gene matches: 8. The V gene's germline CDR1 is SGHAT and CDR2 FQNNGV. This CDR3 is CASSVTSGGAVETQYF. CDR3 in DNA: TGTGCCAGCAGCGTAACTAGCGGGGGGGCCGTGGAGACCCAGTACTTC.

Many counts were recorded for this clonotype. The chain couples TRBV28 to TRBJ1-1, with D possibly being TRBD1 (6 bases). This CDR3 region has 13 residues. Trimming took off 6 bases at V and 4 bases at J, with 12 bases between the two ends. The V gene's germline CDR1 is MDHEN and CDR2 SYDVKM. CDR3 in DNA: TGTGCCAGCAGGTACAGGGTTGGCACTGAAGCTTTCTTT. It yields the protein CASRYRVGTEAFF.